Included here is one TCR beta chain sequence, with context. Its antigen is unidentified. A J-beta primer mix and a sample-barcoded 5' primer were used in a second PCR of roughly 6 to 11 cycles. Every molecule of cDNA carried a tag from a template-switch adaptor with 12 random nucleotides. TCRdb analysed the 5' RACE reads with MiXCR anew, one entry per CDR3 protein. Among hundreds of thousands of distinct CDR3 sequences listed, about 46% were seen once. The data stem from a study of blood T cells in healthy people across ages. About the study: About one barcoded TCR beta cDNA was captured per two T cells.

The V end lost 4 bases, the J end lost 4 bases, and 17 bases lay between the germline ends. Germline lookup yields CDR1 SGHRS and CDR2 YFSETQ. The CDR3 consists of 16 residues. Study-level points and caveats: With donor CMV status unknown, expanded clonotype changes were possibly confounded. Diversity figures based on one million T cells were deemed too low.

The clonotype comes from a man at least 80 years old in good health. Sequences were obtained from blood. The gene calls are TRBV5-1 and TRBJ2-2; D gene ambiguous. This chain's CDR3 is CASSAQQGRSTGELFF. CDR3 in DNA: TGCGCCAGCAGCGCCCAGCAAGGGCGAAGCACCGGGGAGCTGTTTTTT.